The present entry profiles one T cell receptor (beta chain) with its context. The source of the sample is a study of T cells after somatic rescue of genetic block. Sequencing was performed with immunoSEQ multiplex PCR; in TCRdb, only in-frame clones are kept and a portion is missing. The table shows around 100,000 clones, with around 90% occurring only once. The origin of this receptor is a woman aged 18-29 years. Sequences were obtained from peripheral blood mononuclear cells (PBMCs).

The CDR3: CASSTGANEKLFF. The CDR3 DNA reads TGTGCCAGCAGCACAGGGGCTAATGAAAAACTGTTTTTT. V and J are TRBV6-6 and TRBJ1-4, with TRBD1 matching over 7 bases. V shed 6 bases, J shed 3 bases, and the junction held 1 base outside the gene matches. Germline V gene lookup returns CDR1 MNHNY and CDR2 SVGAGI (reference sequence). The CDR3 is 13 amino acids.